These 21 T cell receptor beta chains came from one sample sequenced in a study of identifying expanded T cells in peripheral blood. The protocol was immunoSEQ multiplex PCR, while the TCRdb copy is restricted to in-frame clones and leaves out a portion. The sample gives tens of thousands of clones, 84% of which show up once; roughly 18% is in the top ten. Material for sequencing was blood. These receptors came from a person aged 18 to 70 in good health.

The table lists this clone with a count of one. J is TRBJ2-5 and V is TRBV28; no clear D. Germline V gene sequence: CDR1 MDHEN, CDR2 SYDVKM. The CDR3 extends over 14 amino acids. V was shortened by 6 bases and J by 5 bases, with 16 bases between the two germline ends. CDR3 DNA sequence: TGTGCCAGCAGCCGGCCGAGTTCGAGGGAGACCCAGTACTTC. This sequence encodes CASSRPSSRETQYF.

This clone was observed a handful of times. The chain is built from TRBV5-1 and TRBJ1-5, with D tentatively TRBD1 (5 bases). The CDR3 contains 14 residues. The germline V and J ends were trimmed by 1 base and 6 bases, with 11 bases remaining between them. Germline V gene sequence: CDR1 SGHRS, CDR2 YFSETQ. The DNA of the CDR3 is TGCGCCAGCAGCTTGTTGGGGGAAGGTCAGCCCCAGCATTTT. Translation gives CASSLLGEGQPQHF.

V and J are TRBV7-3 and TRBJ2-5, with D perhaps given as TRBD1 or TRBD2 (6 bases each). Germline CDR1 and CDR2: SGHTA and FQGTGA. This CDR3 has 16 amino acids. The V gene lost 5 bases and the J gene lost 5 bases, with 21 bases spanning the gap. The CDR3 is CASSPTVGGGSETQYF. In nucleotides, the CDR3 is TGTGCCAGCAGCCCCACGGTGGGGGGCGGTTCGGAGACCCAGTACTTC.

This sequence joins TRBV5-1 and TRBJ2-6; no firm D call. The CDR3 length is 13 residues. V lost 6 bases and J lost 0, with 4 bases in between. In germline, CDR1 is SGHRS, CDR2 YFSETQ. CDR3 bases: TGCGCCAGCATAGGCTCTGGGGCCAACGTCCTGACTTTC. Translation: CASIGSGANVLTF.

The V and J genes are TRBV14 and TRBJ1-3; D unresolved. The CDR3 has 12 amino acids. In germline, CDR1 is SGHDN, CDR2 FVKESK. The V gene lost 1 base and the J gene lost 5 bases, with 3 bases spanning the gap. CDR3 protein: CASSQGRNTIYF. CDR3 DNA: TGTGCCAGCAGCCAAGGGCGAAACACCATATATTTT.

The count of this clone is one. The chain carries TRBV6-5 and TRBJ2-3; perhaps TRBD1 as D (5 bases). This CDR3 comprises 13 residues. Germline V CDR1 and CDR2: MNHEY, SVGAGI. The V end lost 6 bases, the J end lost 2 bases, and 9 bases lay between the germline ends. The CDR3 here is CASRGPTTDTQYF. CDR3 coding DNA: TGTGCCAGCAGGGGGCCGACCACAGATACGCAGTATTTT.

V is TRBV9 and J is TRBJ1-4; D unresolved. Per the germline V gene, CDR1 is SGDLS and CDR2 is YYNGEE. Trimming cost V 0 bases and J 7 bases, with 13 bases left between them. This CDR3 is built from 15 residues. The CDR3 sequence is CASSVGAVRSEKLFF. The CDR3 DNA follows: TGTGCCAGCAGCGTAGGGGCAGTCCGGAGTGAAAAACTGTTTTTT.

This chain uses TRBV28 with TRBJ1-3, with D hard to call. With 5 bases removed from V and 0 bases from J, the gap between germline ends came to 20 bases. This CDR3 region has 18 residues. CDR1 and CDR2 from the germline V gene are MDHEN and SYDVKM. CDR3 sequence: CASSGLIADTSSGNTIYF. CDR3 sequence (DNA): TGTGCCAGCAGTGGCTTAATCGCCGATACGAGCTCTGGAAACACCATATATTTT.

The chain joins TRBV19 to TRBJ2-7; TRBD2 agrees at 11 bases. V lost 5 bases, J lost 2 bases, and 5 bases stayed unmatched. The germline CDR1 and CDR2 sequences are LNHDA and SQIVND (reference sequence). The CDR3 loop spans 15 amino acids. The CDR3 loop is CASSPGTSGAYEQYF. For the CDR3, the DNA is TGTGCCAGTAGTCCCGGGACTAGCGGAGCCTACGAGCAGTACTTC. Filled out from reference TRBV19 and TRBJ2-7, the complete variable domain reads DGGITQSPKYLFRKEGQNVTLSCEQNLNHDAMYWYRQDPGQGLRLIYYSQIVNDFQKGDIAEGYSVSREKKESFPLTVTSAQKNPTAFYLCASSPGTSGAYEQYFGPGTRLTVT.

This chain links TRBV5-4 with TRBJ2-6; D is possibly TRBD1 (5 bases). The CDR3 length is 15 residues. Trimming removed 2 bases from V and 2 bases from J, with 8 bases in between. Germline V gene lookup returns CDR1 SGHNT and CDR2 YYREEE (reference sequence). In DNA form, the CDR3 reads TGTGCCAGCAGCTTCGGACAAGCTGGGGCCAACGTCCTGACTTTC. Its translation is CASSFGQAGANVLTF.

The gene calls are TRBV18 and TRBJ2-5, with D tentatively TRBD1 (6 bases). The CDR3 is 13 amino acids. The germline V gene encodes CDR1 KGHSH and CDR2 LQKENI. The V end lost 4 bases, the J end lost 3 bases, and 9 bases lay between the germline ends. CDR3 in DNA: TGTGCCAGCTCACTACGGACAGAAGAGACCCAGTACTTC. It encodes CASSLRTEETQYF.

V usage is TRBV27 and J usage is TRBJ2-1; perhaps D is TRBD1 or TRBD2 (5 bases each). Trimming took 6 bases from V and 10 from J, leaving 16 bases between them. Germline CDR1 and CDR2: MNHEY and SMNVEV (reference sequence). The CDR3 is 13 amino acids. The CDR3 nucleotides read TGTGCCAGCAGCCCCCCGAGGGGTTCGGAGCAGTTCTTC. Translated: CASSPPRGSEQFF.

The chain is built from TRBV7-2 and TRBJ1-1, with a possible D match to TRBD1 (6 bases). Germline-derived CDR1 and CDR2 are SGHTA and FQGNSA. This CDR3 is built from 14 residues. With 5 bases removed from V and 1 base from J, the gap between germline ends came to 11 bases. CDR3 region: CASSVDSGNTEAFF. CDR3 coding DNA: TGTGCCAGCAGCGTGGACAGCGGGAACACTGAAGCTTTCTTT. Full variable domain (rest looked up from reference TRBV7-2 and TRBJ1-1): GAGVSQSPSNKVTEKGKDVELRCDPISGHTALYWYRQSLGQGLEFLIYFQGNSAPDKSGLPSDRFSAERTGGSVSTLTIQRTQQEDSAVYLCASSVDSGNTEAFFGQGTRLTVV.

This clone appeared a single time. The chain combines TRBV19 with TRBJ1-5; D unclear. The CDR3 extends over 12 amino acids. The V end was cut by 6 bases, the J end by 3 bases, with 6 bases between. CDR1 is LNHDA, CDR2 SQIVND, per germline (reference sequence). CDR3 coding DNA: TGTGCCAGTAGAGGCGCCAATCAGCCCCAGCATTTT. Its protein product is CASRGANQPQHF.

This clone was recorded only once. The chain uses TRBV2 and TRBJ2-5, with D hard to call. V was cut by 4 bases and J by 7 bases, with 7 bases left in between. The CDR3 length is 11 residues. The germline CDR1 and CDR2 sequences are SNHLY and FYNNEI. This chain's CDR3 is CASSGLRTQYF. The DNA for the CDR3 is TGTGCCAGCAGTGGGCTTAGGACCCAGTACTTC.

This clone was seen a single time. The chain recombines TRBV4-1 with TRBJ1-5, with no clear D. The CDR3 has 17 residues. CDR1 and CDR2 from the germline V gene are MGHRA and YSYEKL. V lost 1 base, J lost 0 bases, and 13 bases lay in between. CDR3 protein: CASSQGSGPFSNQPQHF. The CDR3 coding sequence is TGCGCCAGCAGCCAAGGGTCAGGTCCCTTTAGCAATCAGCCCCAGCATTTT.

The chain combines TRBV28 with TRBJ1-5, with TRBD1 identical over 8 bases. J was trimmed by 6 bases and V by 2 bases; bases with no gene match: 6. This CDR3 contains 15 residues. Germline CDR1 MDHEN, CDR2 SYDVKM. CDR3 loop: CASSLRAGGSQPQHF. CDR3 DNA sequence: TGTGCCAGCAGTTTAAGGGCAGGGGGCTCTCAGCCCCAGCATTTT.

This clone was counted a single time. The chain links TRBV6-5 to TRBJ1-1, with 9 bases matching TRBD1. Trimming removed 6 bases from V and 5 bases from J; junction bases left unmatched: 7. Germline V gene data show CDR1 as MNHEY and CDR2 as SVGAGI. The CDR3 consists of 14 residues. Here the CDR3 DNA reads TGTGCCAGCAGACAAGGGACAGGGAGGACTGAAGCTTTCTTT. As protein: CASRQGTGRTEAFF.

V is TRBV5-4 and J is TRBJ2-1, with D unclear. V lost 4 bases, J lost 0 bases, and 14 bases lay in between. CDR3 length: 16 residues. Germline V lookup: CDR1 SGHNT, CDR2 YYREEE (reference sequence). CDR3 DNA sequence: TGTGCCAGCAGCCCGACGTACACGAGCTCCTACAATGAGCAGTTCTTC. This gives the protein CASSPTYTSSYNEQFF.

This chain connects TRBV6-5 to TRBJ1-1; D call uncertain. CDR3 length: 15 amino acids. Germline CDR1 and CDR2: MNHEY and SVGAGI. The V gene lost 2 bases and the J gene lost 1 base, with 11 bases spanning the gap. CDR3 sequence (DNA): TGTGCCAGCAGTTACCGACGCATGGGGAACACTGAAGCTTTCTTT. Translated, it gives CASSYRRMGNTEAFF.

The chain joins TRBV7-2 to TRBJ2-7, with unresolved D. Trimming took 1 base from V and 3 from J, leaving 7 bases between them. The CDR3 loop spans 13 amino acids. Germline V gene data show CDR1 as SGHTA and CDR2 as FQGNSA. The CDR3 spells CASSLVPNYEQYF. The CDR3 DNA is TGTGCCAGCAGCTTAGTTCCTAACTACGAGCAGTACTTC.